The 27 T cell receptor beta chains listed next were all sequenced from one sample in a study of blood T cell repertoires in COVID-19 (dated by TCRdb to about 2020). The library came from the immunoSEQ multiplex PCR assay. TCRdb mirrors the immuneACCESS table, restricted to in-frame sequences. Some clones are absent from its copies; in checked studies, under half trace to an unresolved V gene, and the reason for the others is unknown. The sample table shows 250,000 or so clones, and around 88% are seen once. The ten largest clones capture roughly 8.3% of the sample. Sequenced: PBMCs or T cells enriched from blood (not recorded which). These receptors originate from a man between 40 and 49 years old who had recovered from COVID-19.

V usage is TRBV7-3 and J usage is TRBJ2-2; the match to TRBD1 covers 7 bases. The CDR3 sequence is 14 residues long. After removal of 4 bases from V and 4 bases from J, the junction contained 3 bases not matched to a gene. CDR1 SGHTA and CDR2 FQGTGA come from the germline V gene. The CDR3 reads CASSSTGPTGELFF. DNA of the CDR3: TGTGCCAGCAGCTCGACAGGGCCCACCGGGGAGCTGTTTTTT.

This clone was counted once. The genes are TRBV5-4 and TRBJ2-3, with TRBD2 matching 9 bases. Germline CDR1 reads SGHNT; CDR2 reads YYREEE (reference sequence). The CDR3 loop spans 15 amino acids. V lost 6 bases and J lost 2; bases outside the gene matches: 7. Here the CDR3 reads CASTISGSPTDTQYF. The CDR3 DNA is TGTGCCAGCACCATTAGCGGGAGTCCCACAGATACGCAGTATTTT.

This clone was found once. The chain employs TRBV11-1 and TRBJ2-5; 12 nucleotides line up with TRBD2. Per the germline V gene, CDR1 is SGHAT and CDR2 is FQDESV (reference sequence). This CDR3 has 15 amino acids. The trim removed 6 bases at V and 4 bases at J, leaving 6 bases unmatched. CDR3 sequence: CASRPSGRARETQYF. DNA for the CDR3: TGTGCCAGCAGACCTAGCGGGAGGGCCAGAGAGACCCAGTACTTC.

The V call is TRBV7-2, the J call TRBJ2-1, with a possible D match to TRBD2 (7 bases). The CDR3 loop spans 15 amino acids. V shed 5 bases and J shed 9 bases, with 20 bases lying between them. CDR1 SGHTA and CDR2 FQGNSA come from the germline V gene. The CDR3 protein is CASSQWGGLISEQFF. The CDR3 region has the DNA TGTGCCAGCAGCCAATGGGGGGGCTTAATTAGTGAGCAGTTCTTC.

The chain links TRBV7-9 to TRBJ1-2; tentatively, D is TRBD1 (5 bases). CDR1 and CDR2 from the germline V gene are SEHNR and FQNEAQ (reference sequence). V was cut by 2 bases and J by 0 bases, with 10 bases left in between. The CDR3 is 15 amino acids. The CDR3 here is CASSLTQGTNYGYTF. In DNA form, the CDR3 reads TGTGCCAGCAGCTTAACCCAGGGTACTAACTATGGCTACACCTTC.

A single count supports this clone. V and J are TRBV19 and TRBJ1-5; D ambiguous. Trimming stripped 6 bases from V and 0 bases from J, with 12 bases between. The CDR3 sequence is 15 residues long. Germline values: CDR1 LNHDA, CDR2 SQIVND (reference sequence). CDR3 sequence reads: CASRVARNSNQPQHF. CDR3 nucleotides: TGTGCCAGTAGAGTAGCCCGTAATAGCAATCAGCCCCAGCATTTT.

The chain joins TRBV5-4 to TRBJ1-6, with D possibly matching TRBD1 (6 bases). V was pared by 0 bases and J by 9 bases, with 16 bases between. Germline V gene sequence: CDR1 SGHNT, CDR2 YYREEE (reference sequence). CDR3 length: 16 amino acids. CDR3 in DNA: TGTGCCAGCAGCTTGGAGTTCGTGACAGGCCCTTCACCCCTCCACTTT. Encoded protein: CASSLEFVTGPSPLHF.

The rearrangement joins TRBV4-1 to TRBJ2-7; TRBD1 is a possible D gene (6 bases). CDR1 is MGHRA, CDR2 YSYEKL, per germline. This CDR3 region has 16 residues. The ends were cut back, 1 base at V and 1 base at J, with 14 bases in the middle. The chain's CDR3 is CASSQVARTASYEQYF. The CDR3 DNA sequence: TGCGCCAGCAGCCAAGTAGCACGGACAGCTTCCTACGAGCAGTACTTC.

The chain couples TRBV5-1 to TRBJ2-1; weak D call: TRBD2 (6 bases). V lost 0 bases and J 6 bases, leaving 25 bases between the germline ends. Germline V gene lookup returns CDR1 SGHRS and CDR2 YFSETQ. The CDR3 is 19 residues long. The DNA of the CDR3 is TGCGCCAGCAGCTTGGTGGCAGGGCGGGGATTTGTAGCCGCCAATGAGCAGTTCTTC. Encoded protein: CASSLVAGRGFVAANEQFF. Full variable domain (outside the CDR3, taken from reference TRBV5-1 and TRBJ2-1): KAGVTQTPRYLIKTRGQQVTLSCSPISGHRSVSWYQQTPGQGLQFLFEYFSETQRNKGNFPGRFSGRQFSNSRSEMNVSTLELGDSALYLCASSLVAGRGFVAANEQFFGPGTRLTVL.

In this sample, this clone turned up a few times. V gene TRBV14 combines with J gene TRBJ2-6; possibly TRBD2 for D (5 bases). Trimming removed 0 bases from V and 0 bases from J, with 15 bases in between. This CDR3 contains 19 residues. Germline V gives CDR1 SGHDN, CDR2 FVKESK. Here the CDR3 reads CASSQDLGIGNSGANVLTF. CDR3 coding DNA: TGTGCCAGCAGCCAAGATCTCGGGATAGGAAACTCTGGGGCCAACGTCCTGACTTTC.

As DNA, the CDR3 is TGCGCCAGCAGCTTGGACAGACCTCACACCGGGGAGCTGTTTTTT. It encodes CASSLDRPHTGELFF. This rearrangement joins TRBV5-1 to TRBJ2-2; D gene ambiguous. CDR1 and CDR2 (germline): SGHRS, YFSETQ. The CDR3 sequence is 15 residues long. The germline V and J ends were trimmed by 0 bases and 3 bases, with 9 bases remaining between them.

The V gene is TRBV12-3 or TRBV12-4, the J gene TRBJ2-1, with D possibly being TRBD2 (6 bases). Trimming shortened V by 6 bases and J by 3 bases, and 9 bases separated the two germline ends. This CDR3 is 13 amino acids long. CDR3: CASSPGGYNEQFF. The CDR3 DNA reads as TGTGCCAGCAGCCCCGGGGGCTACAATGAGCAGTTCTTC.

The gene calls are TRBV5-5 and TRBJ1-5; no clear D. The germline V and J ends were trimmed by 2 bases and 3 bases, with 15 bases remaining between them. The germline gives CDR1 SGHKS, CDR2 YYEKEE (reference sequence). This CDR3 region has 16 residues. CDR3: CASSFSPTPDNQPQHF. In nucleotides, the CDR3 is TGTGCCAGCAGCTTCAGTCCGACTCCGGACAATCAGCCCCAGCATTTT.

V usage is TRBV5-4 and J usage is TRBJ2-3; D remains ambiguous. CDR3 size: 11 residues. The germline V gene encodes CDR1 SGHNT and CDR2 YYREEE (reference sequence). V was pared by 4 bases and J by 7 bases, with 7 bases between. The CDR3 nucleotides read TGTGCCAGCAGCAGAACTAATACGCAGTATTTT. The encoded protein is CASSRTNTQYF.

V is TRBV28 and J is TRBJ2-1; D might be TRBD1 (6 bases). This CDR3 spans 14 amino acids. V dropped 5 bases and J dropped 4 bases, with 12 bases sitting between them. Germline V CDR1 and CDR2: MDHEN, SYDVKM. The CDR3 DNA sequence: TGTGCCAGCAGTCCGCTCGGACAGTACAATGAGCAGTTCTTC. This encodes CASSPLGQYNEQFF.

The chain joins TRBV5-4 to TRBJ1-3, with 8 bases fitting TRBD1. The CDR3 sequence is 15 residues long. Per germline, CDR1 SGHNT and CDR2 YYREEE (reference sequence). J gave up 6 bases and V 3 bases, and 8 bases lay outside the gene matches. The CDR3 loop is CASSSGQGNQNTIYF. The CDR3 DNA follows: TGTGCCAGCAGCTCAGGACAGGGTAATCAAAACACCATATATTTT.

The V and J genes are TRBV7-8 and TRBJ1-5, with D tentatively TRBD1 (5 bases). Germline V CDR1 and CDR2: SGHVS, FQNEAQ. The V end was cut by 3 bases, the J end by 1 base, with 16 bases between. CDR3 length: 17 residues. In nucleotides, the CDR3 is TGTGCCAGCAGCTTGGGGAGGGGACGTGGAAGCAATCAGCCCCAGCATTTT. Translating it yields CASSLGRGRGSNQPQHF.

V usage is TRBV5-6 and J usage is TRBJ1-2; the match to TRBD1 covers 8 bases. V gave up 4 bases and J gave up 8 bases; unmatched junction bases: 19. This CDR3 spans 17 amino acids. Germline V CDR1 and CDR2: SGHDT, YYEEEE. The CDR3 region is CASSPAGTGQKMGGYTF. The CDR3 DNA reads TGTGCCAGCAGCCCAGCCGGGACAGGACAAAAAATGGGAGGCTACACCTTC.

The rearrangement uses TRBV4-2 and TRBJ1-2, with D maybe TRBD1 (6 bases). The CDR3 totals 16 residues. V was pared by 3 bases and J by 7 bases, with 21 bases between. Germline V gene lookup returns CDR1 LGHNA and CDR2 YNFKEQ. This chain's CDR3 is CASSHGGPQGFGGYTF. CDR3 DNA: TGTGCCAGCAGCCACGGCGGCCCGCAGGGGTTTGGTGGCTACACCTTC.

The V and J genes are TRBV19 and TRBJ1-5, with 10 bases matching TRBD1. The CDR3 is 16 residues long. J lost 4 bases, V lost 6 bases, and 9 bases had no gene match. Germline-derived CDR1 and CDR2 are LNHDA and SQIVND (reference sequence). CDR3 DNA: TGTGCCAGTAGACCGCCGGGACAGGGGCTTAATCAGCCCCAGCATTTT. It yields the protein CASRPPGQGLNQPQHF.

This rearrangement joins TRBV11-2 to TRBJ2-7, with TRBD1 as a possible D gene (6 bases). The CDR3 spans 14 residues. Trimming pared 4 bases from V and 4 bases from J, leaving 14 bases between. Germline CDR1 SGHAT, CDR2 FQNNGV. CDR3 sequence reads: CASSSDRAYYEQYF. CDR3 nucleotides: TGTGCCAGCAGCTCGGACAGAGCTTATTACGAGCAGTACTTC.

The rearrangement uses TRBV2 and TRBJ1-1, with TRBD1 matching 7 bases. This CDR3 has 13 residues. Unmatched junction bases numbered 11, after V lost 4 bases and J lost 12 bases. Germline CDR1 and CDR2: SNHLY and FYNNEI. The DNA of the CDR3 is TGTGCCAGCAGTGGAACCGGGACAGACGCAACTTTCTTT. Its translation: CASSGTGTDATFF.

V usage is TRBV5-6 and J usage is TRBJ1-1; maybe TRBD1 (6 bases). The CDR3 sequence is 16 residues long. Germline V gene sequence: CDR1 SGHDT, CDR2 YYEEEE. Trimming took 4 bases from V and 0 from J, leaving 16 bases between them. This chain's CDR3 is CASSLSQGTLNTEAFF. For the CDR3, the DNA is TGTGCCAGCAGCCTGTCACAGGGAACCTTGAACACTGAAGCTTTCTTT.

The rearrangement joins TRBV3-1 (or the pseudogene TRBV3-2) to TRBJ2-7; a possible D gene is TRBD1 (5 bases). V dropped 2 bases and J dropped 4 bases, with 9 bases sitting between them. The CDR3 sequence is 13 residues long. Per the germline V gene, CDR1 is LGHDT and CDR2 is YNNKEL (reference sequence). The CDR3 protein is CASSQFDSYEQYF. CDR3 in DNA: TGTGCCAGCAGCCAATTTGACAGTTACGAGCAGTACTTC.

The chain links TRBV28 to TRBJ1-1, with D unresolved. With 8 bases removed from V and 6 bases from J, the gap between germline ends came to 16 bases. In germline, CDR1 is MDHEN, CDR2 SYDVKM. The CDR3 runs 13 residues. DNA for the CDR3: TGTGCCAGCCTCGTTGTTAGGAGATCTGAAGCTTTCTTT. It translates to CASLVVRRSEAFF.

The V gene is TRBV4-3, the J gene TRBJ2-7; TRBD2 matches at 10 bases. CDR1 is LGHNA, CDR2 YSLEER, per germline. The CDR3 extends over 20 amino acids. Trimming cost V 0 bases and J 2 bases; bases outside gene matches: 16. The CDR3 here is CASSQDRSQAGGSEPYEQYF. The CDR3, as DNA: TGCGCCAGCAGCCAAGATCGCTCCCAAGCGGGGGGGAGCGAACCCTACGAGCAGTACTTC.

The rearrangement uses TRBV30 and TRBJ2-3; 8 nucleotides align to TRBD2. CDR1 and CDR2 (germline): GTSNPN, SVGIG (reference sequence). V gave up 2 bases and J gave up 6 bases; unmatched junction bases: 4. This CDR3 is 13 amino acids long. CDR3 bases: TGTGCCTGGAGTCCCGGGGGGGGCGATACGCAGTATTTT. As protein: CAWSPGGGDTQYF.